One sample yielded the 7 T cell receptor beta chains listed below, sequenced in a study. TCRdb processed the 5' RACE reads anew with MiXCR; each CDR3 protein has one entry. The repertoire consists of some 40,000 distinct CDR3 sequences, with around 23% occurring once and the leading ten covering around 4%. Cells sorted as Tregs were CD4+, CD25+ and CD127-/low. Source material: Tregs sorted from a lymph node. These receptors were collected from a female donor with breast cancer.

On this clonotype itself: At one end, the junction sequence differs from germline, possibly due to a read error. The chain joins TRBV7-2 to TRBJ2-1, with 8 bases fitting TRBD1. Germline V CDR1 and CDR2: SGHTA, FQGNSA. The CDR3 consists of 15 residues. CDR3 DNA: TGTGCCAGCAGCTTACAGCGGACAGGGTACAGTGAGCAGTTCTTC. Translation: CASSLQRTGYSEQFF. The full variable domain, rest sourced from reference TRBV7-2 and TRBJ2-1, is GAGVSQSPSNKVTEKGKDVELRCDPISGHTALYWYRQSLGQGLEFLIYFQGNSAPDKSGLPSDRFSAERTGGSVSTLTIQRTQQEDSAVYLCASSLQRTGYSEQFFGPGTRLTVL.

This clonotype was counted between two and nine times. V usage is TRBV11-2 and J usage is TRBJ1-4; maybe TRBD1 (6 bases). Trimming took off 2 bases at V and 4 bases at J, with 14 bases between the two ends. Germline V gives CDR1 SGHAT, CDR2 FQNNGV. The CDR3 totals 16 residues. CDR3 coding DNA: TGTGCCAGCAGCTTAAACGACAGGCCGTTTAATGAAAAACTGTTTTTT. As protein: CASSLNDRPFNEKLFF. Full variable domain (remainder filled in from reference TRBV11-2 and TRBJ1-4): EAGVAQSPRYKIIEKRQSVAFWCNPISGHATLYWYQQILGQGPKLLIQFQNNGVVDDSQLPKDRFSAERLKGVDSTLKIQPAKLEDSAVYLCASSLNDRPFNEKLFFGSGTQLSVL.

In this sample, this clonotype turned up once. CDR3 in amino acids: CASSLGRESVNEQYF. For the CDR3, the DNA is TGCGCCAGCAGCCTGGGTAGGGAATCCGTTAATGAGCAGTACTTC. The chain has TRBV5-1 and TRBJ2-7, with no clear D. Trimming left V 4 bases short and J 7 bases short, with 21 bases between. Germline V gene sequence: CDR1 SGHRS, CDR2 YFSETQ. The CDR3 has 15 residues.

In regard to this clonotype: This may stem from a read error, because a much larger clone lies one nucleotide away. The rearrangement joins TRBV9 to TRBJ1-4; no firm D call. Germline V CDR1 and CDR2: SGDLS, YYNGEE. The germline V and J ends were trimmed by 3 bases and 8 bases, with 17 bases remaining between them. CDR3 size: 15 residues. In DNA, the CDR3 is TGTGCCAGCAGCGACAGCATGACACATTCAGAAAAACTGTTTTTT. Translating gives CASSDSMTHSEKLFF.

This clonotype has only a few counts. The genes are TRBV9 and TRBJ2-1, with 9 bases aligning to TRBD2. The CDR3 covers 14 residues. The junction had 4 bases not matched to a gene; V was cut back by 4 bases and J by 5 bases. The germline gives CDR1 SGDLS, CDR2 YYNGEE. CDR3 DNA: TGTGCCAGCAGCTTTAGCGGGGGAGACAATGAGCAGTTCTTC. It codes for CASSFSGGDNEQFF.

Many counts were recorded for this clonotype. This sequence joins TRBV5-1 and TRBJ1-5; the D gene is possibly TRBD1 (5 bases). With 5 bases removed from V and 6 bases from J, the gap between germline ends came to 12 bases. The germline V gene has CDR1 SGHRS and CDR2 YFSETQ. CDR3 length: 13 amino acids. The CDR3 DNA is TGCGCCAGCAGTCCCGGGACGAGTCAGCCCCAGCATTTT. This translates into CASSPGTSQPQHF.

At least ten counts were recorded for this clonotype. The gene calls are TRBV5-1 and TRBJ2-1; 10 positions match TRBD2. There are 16 residues in the CDR3. Germline-derived CDR1 and CDR2 are SGHRS and YFSETQ. V dropped 0 bases and J dropped 6; count of bases not matched to a gene: 6. The CDR3 spells CASSLEGAGGPNEQFF. The CDR3 nucleotides read TGCGCCAGCAGCTTGGAAGGAGCGGGGGGGCCCAATGAGCAGTTCTTC.